The 8 T cell receptor beta chains below all came from one sample that was sequenced in a study of blood T cell repertoires in COVID-19 (dated by TCRdb to the early 2020s). Libraries were built with the immunoSEQ multiplex PCR assay. As stored in TCRdb, this immuneACCESS dataset retains in-frame rearrangements with V and J assigned. A fraction of the clones does not appear; measured against another copy, unresolved V genes explain less than half of the discrepancy, and the remainder lacks a known reason. The sample table contains around 300,000 clones; only one count was recorded for just under 90% of them. Clones ranked in the top ten supply under 2.5% of the sample. Sequenced: PBMCs or T cells enriched from blood (not recorded which). These receptors were obtained from a woman in her fifties or sixties who had recovered from COVID-19.

J is TRBJ2-1 and V is TRBV7-3; D is unclear. Per the germline V gene, CDR1 is SGHTA and CDR2 is FQGTGA. Trimming left V 5 bases short and J 5 bases short, with 16 bases between. The length of the CDR3 is 15 residues. The CDR3, as DNA: TGTGCCAGCAGCAAACCCGGAGCGCCGGACAATGAGCAGTTCTTC. Amino acids: CASSKPGAPDNEQFF.

This clone occurred a few times. The rearrangement links TRBV24-1 to TRBJ1-2; 8 bases match TRBD1. The germline V gene has CDR1 KGHDR and CDR2 SFDVKD. V lost 6 bases, J lost 7 bases, and 6 bases stayed unmatched. This CDR3 spans 13 amino acids. The CDR3 is CATSPGRGPGYTF. As DNA, the CDR3 is TGTGCCACCAGTCCAGGCAGGGGGCCTGGCTACACCTTC.

The chain combines TRBV15 with TRBJ1-6, with D perhaps matching TRBD1 (5 bases). V was shortened by 0 bases and J by 9 bases, with 21 bases between the two germline ends. The CDR3 totals 18 residues. Per the germline V gene, CDR1 is LNHNV and CDR2 is YYDKDF (reference sequence). For the CDR3, the DNA is TGTGCCACCAGCAGAGATGTGAGGGGTAGGCGGAGGGGTTCACCCCTCCACTTT. Translation: CATSRDVRGRRRGSPLHF.

The table lists this clone with a count of one. This chain uses TRBV5-4 with TRBJ1-2, with D possibly matching TRBD1 (5 bases). CDR1 is SGHNT, CDR2 YYREEE, per germline (reference sequence). The CDR3 length is 14 residues. Between the trimmed V and J ends, which lost 3 bases and 4 bases, there was a span of 13 bases. DNA for the CDR3: TGTGCCAGCAGCTCGGGGACTTGGTTCTATGGCTACACCTTC. Amino acid sequence: CASSSGTWFYGYTF.

This sequence joins TRBV6-4 and TRBJ1-4; 11 bases map to TRBD1. With V trimmed by 3 bases and J by 4 bases, 7 bases remained unmatched. The CDR3 has 17 amino acids. Germline CDR1 MRHNA, CDR2 SNTAGT. In DNA form, the CDR3 reads TGTGCCAGCAGTGAGGACAGGGGGCAAAGTATTAATGAAAAACTGTTTTTT. Amino acids: CASSEDRGQSINEKLFF.

The chain employs TRBV4-1 and TRBJ2-1; 12 nucleotides align to TRBD2. The CDR3 is 15 amino acids. CDR1 and CDR2 from the germline V gene are MGHRA and YSYEKL. J gave up 12 bases and V 3 bases, and 9 bases lay outside the gene matches. The CDR3 loop reads CASSQLTSGGPRQFF. CDR3 nucleotides: TGCGCCAGCAGCCAGCTAACTAGCGGGGGGCCGAGGCAGTTCTTC.

This sequence joins TRBV7-9 and TRBJ1-6; D is unclear. Germline V CDR1 and CDR2: SEHNR, FQNEAQ (reference sequence). V was cut by 6 bases and J by 0 bases, with 3 bases left in between. This CDR3 contains 13 residues. CDR3 sequence (DNA): TGTGCCAGCAGGAGCTCCTATAATTCACCCCTCCACTTT. The encoded protein is CASRSSYNSPLHF.

This rearrangement joins TRBV10-3 to TRBJ2-2, with D possibly being TRBD1 (6 bases). The CDR3 loop spans 13 amino acids. Per the germline V gene, CDR1 is ENHRY and CDR2 is SYGVKD. Trimming took off 3 bases at V and 6 bases at J, with 8 bases between the two ends. This CDR3 is CAISEGGAGELFF. The CDR3 coding sequence is TGTGCCATCAGTGAAGGGGGTGCCGGGGAGCTGTTTTTT.